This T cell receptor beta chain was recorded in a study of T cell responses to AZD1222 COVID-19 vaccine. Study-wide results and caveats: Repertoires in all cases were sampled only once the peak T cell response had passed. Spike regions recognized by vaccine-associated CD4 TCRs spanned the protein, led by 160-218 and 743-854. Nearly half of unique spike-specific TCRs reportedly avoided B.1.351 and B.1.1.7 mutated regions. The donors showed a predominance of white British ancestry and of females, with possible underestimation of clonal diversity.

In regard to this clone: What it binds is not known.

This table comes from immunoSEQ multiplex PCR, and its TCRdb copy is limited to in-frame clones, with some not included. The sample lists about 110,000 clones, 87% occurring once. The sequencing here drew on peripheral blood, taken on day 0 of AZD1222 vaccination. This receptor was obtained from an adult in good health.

The CDR3 sequence is CATSRDLVGHEQFF. The CDR3 coding sequence is TGTGCCACCAGCAGAGACCTCGTAGGTCATGAGCAGTTCTTC. This chain links TRBV15 with TRBJ2-1; D not certain. From germline, CDR1 is LNHNV and CDR2 YYDKDF (reference sequence). V shed 0 bases and J shed 8 bases, with 11 bases lying between them. The length of the CDR3 is 14 residues.